These 9 T cell receptor beta chains originate from one sample sequenced in a study of cytomegalovirus exposure and HLA in healthy donors. 60 Vbeta and 13 Jbeta primers were used in PCR. Profiling relied on immunoSEQ multiplex PCR, and the TCRdb table lists in-frame clones only, not all of them. This listing includes over 200,000 clones. The sample comprised PBMCs. These receptors came from a young woman in good health and CMV-seropositive.

This chain connects TRBV19 to TRBJ2-7; 7 nucleotides agree with TRBD1. The CDR3 is 13 residues long. V trimming: 5 bases; J trimming: 4 bases; junction bases outside the gene matches: 5. CDR1 and CDR2 (germline): LNHDA, SQIVND (reference sequence). The CDR3 sequence: CASSSDRRYEQYF. DNA of the CDR3: TGTGCCAGTAGTTCGGACAGGAGGTACGAGCAGTACTTC.

The chain carries TRBV7-8 and TRBJ2-7; 7 positions agree with TRBD1. V lost 3 bases, J lost 7 bases, and 9 bases stayed unmatched. Germline V gene lookup returns CDR1 SGHVS and CDR2 FQNEAQ. The CDR3 consists of 14 residues. The CDR3 coding sequence is TGTGCCAGCAGCTTCCCCGGACAGGATATGGAGCAGTACTTC. Translated, it gives CASSFPGQDMEQYF.

The CDR3 reads CASSIDLETQYF. The CDR3 nucleotides read TGTGCCAGTAGTATAGATCTAGAGACCCAGTACTTC. The chain uses TRBV19 and TRBJ2-5; D unresolved. The V gene's germline CDR1 is LNHDA and CDR2 SQIVND (reference sequence). V shed 0 bases and J shed 4 bases, with 3 bases lying between them. The CDR3 length is 12 residues.

This rearrangement joins TRBV10-3 to TRBJ2-5, with 10 positions matching TRBD1. This CDR3 has 15 amino acids. J gave up 1 base and V 9 bases, and 8 bases lay outside the gene matches. Looked up from germline, CDR1 is ENHRY and CDR2 is SYGVKD. The DNA for the CDR3 is TGTGCCATTTCGGCAAGACAGGGGGCCCAAGAGACCCAGTACTTC. It translates to CAISARQGAQETQYF.

The CDR3 DNA sequence: TGCGCCAGCAGCATACAGGGGGCGACCCCCTATGGCTACACCTTC. It encodes CASSIQGATPYGYTF. The rearrangement joins TRBV10-2 to TRBJ1-2; 9 bases align to TRBD1. The CDR3 contains 15 residues. V shed 6 bases, J shed 4 bases, and the junction held 9 bases outside the gene matches. CDR1 is WSHSY and CDR2 is SAAADI in the germline V gene.

The chain has TRBV6-6 and TRBJ2-5; D might be TRBD1 (6 bases). CDR3 length: 15 amino acids. Germline CDR1 MNHNY, CDR2 SVGAGI (reference sequence). V was cut by 0 bases and J by 2 bases, with 10 bases left in between. The CDR3 is CASSYSSRGQETQYF. CDR3 nucleotides: TGTGCCAGCAGTTACTCTTCCAGGGGACAAGAGACCCAGTACTTC.

The chain couples TRBV7-9 to TRBJ2-7; TRBD1 matches 8 bases. Trimming removed 4 bases from V and 7 bases from J; junction bases left unmatched: 6. Germline CDR1 is SEHNR and CDR2 is FQNEAQ (reference sequence). This CDR3 is built from 13 residues. The chain's CDR3 is CASSSGQGWEQYF. The CDR3 DNA is TGTGCCAGCAGCTCAGGACAGGGTTGGGAGCAGTACTTC.

The CDR3 nucleotides are TGTGCCAGCAGGGAACAGGGGGCTTACACTGAAGCTTTCTTT. Its protein is CASREQGAYTEAFF. The chain employs TRBV6-5 and TRBJ1-1; 9 bases line up with TRBD1. CDR3 length: 14 amino acids. In germline, CDR1 is MNHEY, CDR2 SVGAGI. V trimming: 6 bases; J trimming: 3 bases; junction bases outside the gene matches: 5.

V gene TRBV11-3 combines with J gene TRBJ2-7, with a weak D call TRBD1 (5 bases). V lost 5 bases to trimming and J lost 3 bases, with 8 bases between them. Germline CDR1 is SGHNT and CDR2 is YENEEA. CDR3 size: 12 residues. CDR3 sequence (DNA): TGTGCCAGCAGCCACGACAGCTACGAGCAGTACTTC. This codes for CASSHDSYEQYF.